This T cell receptor beta chain was found in a study of T cell responses to AZD1222 COVID-19 vaccine. TCRdb keeps only in-frame clones here, not all; method: immunoSEQ multiplex PCR. In the table there are fewer than 180,000 clones, approximately 92% of which are singletons. This CDR3 has 12 residues. V was clipped by 6 bases and J by 3 bases, with 8 bases between them. Germline CDR1 is WSHSY and CDR2 is SAAADI. The chain couples TRBV10-2 to TRBJ1-2; D is perhaps TRBD1 (5 bases). The source material was peripheral blood, sampled 28 days after the second AZD1222 dose. The receptor was isolated from an adult who received the AZD1222 COVID-19 vaccine. Here the CDR3 DNA reads TGCGCCAGCAGACGGGACGACTATGGCTACACCTTC. Translated, it gives CASRRDDYGYTF.